This T cell receptor beta chain was sequenced in a study of blood T cell repertoires in COVID-19. Method: immunoSEQ multiplex PCR; TCRdb's copy keeps in-frame clones and lacks some. The data hold roughly 200,000 clones, with about 86% observed a single time. Deletions cut 7 bases from V and 9 bases from J, with 18 bases between. This CDR3 contains 13 residues. Germline V gene data show CDR1 as LNHDA and CDR2 as SQIVND (reference sequence). This chain joins TRBV19 and TRBJ1-2, with a weak D call TRBD1 (5 bases). The sequence came from a man in his fifties or sixties who had recovered from COVID-19. Sample: peripheral blood. The CDR3 here is CASNPLGGASYTF. In nucleotides, the CDR3 is TGTGCCAGTAACCCACTGGGAGGGGCGAGCTACACCTTC.